These T cell receptor beta chains were read from a single sample in a study of blood T cells in healthy people across ages. MiXCR, run by TCRdb on the 5' RACE reads, gives a single entry per CDR3 protein. The data hold 550,000 to 750,000 distinct CDR3 sequences, with around a fifth observed a single time. Sequencing was done on a sample of blood. The receptors originated from a man aged 65-85 years in good health. Each CDR3 is given with its conserved first and last residue. The order of the fields is J gene, CDR3 length, V gene, CDR3 protein.

>-|11|TRBV29-1
CSVSSGYEQYF
>TRBJ1-6|15|TRBV27
CASRMGQGAYSPLHF
>TRBJ2-7|14|TRBV3-1
CASSQDWRGREQYF
>TRBJ2-5|15|TRBV7-3
CASSLTPGGFETQYF
>TRBJ2-5|12|TRBV3-1
CASRDRAETQYF
>TRBJ1-3|15|TRBV12-3/TRBV12-4
CASSNRDNSGNTIYF
>TRBJ2-3|14|TRBV24-1
CATSPASGRDTQYF
>-|14|TRBV27
CASSTVTKADTQHF
>TRBJ2-1|15|TRBV3-1
CASSHWRETYNEQFF
>-|15|TRBV10-3
CAISESGGSQFEQYF
>TRBJ1-1|15|TRBV12-3/TRBV12-4
CASSFLGAVNTEAFF
>TRBJ1-6|14|TRBV5-1
CASSLDRNNSPLHF
>TRBJ1-2|14|TRBV12-3/TRBV12-4
CASSLSGTNYGYTF
>TRBJ2-4|15|TRBV6-6
CASSYLQGGLNIQYF
>-|16|TRBV27
CASGIRTGLRYYEQYF
>TRBJ2-7|15|TRBV10-3
CAISESNAGDYEQYF
>TRBJ1-4|15|TRBV27
CASSYRPTANEKLFF
>TRBJ1-5|13|TRBV20-1
CSAGQGQNQPQHF
>TRBJ2-2|16|TRBV6-1
CASSPGETRKIGELFF
>TRBJ2-7|15|TRBV7-2
CASSLGQSVTYEQYF